This TCR beta chain is from a study of memory CD4+ T cells and cytomegalovirus serostatus. On this clone itself: The antigen is unknown.

Single viable CD3+CD4+CD8-CD45RO+ cells were sorted as the memory CD4+ T cells. Trimming took off 0 bases at V and 3 bases at J, with 6 bases between the two ends. Germline V gene sequence: CDR1 SGHRS, CDR2 YFSETQ. This CDR3 spans 13 amino acids. General study results and limits: CD4+ memory repertoires contained about two fifths of the 164 reported CMV TCRbeta sequences. Suggested: most of the CMV-linked TCR signature lies in CD4+ memory cells.

The data were produced by immunoSEQ multiplex PCR, yet TCRdb's version contains in-frame clones alone and is incomplete. The sample consists of around 88,000 clones, about four fifths of them appearing once. V is TRBV5-1 and J is TRBJ2-5; TRBD2 is a possible D gene (5 bases). This TCR was recovered from an adult in good health and CMV-seropositive. The sample comprised memory CD4+ T cells from blood. The CDR3, as DNA: TGCGCCAGCAGCTTGGTTAGCGAAGAGACCCAGTACTTC. Its translation: CASSLVSEETQYF.